Below are 9 T cell receptor beta chains sequenced from a single sample in a study of blood T cells in healthy people across ages. Then a second PCR, running about 6 to 11 cycles, was carried out with a sample-barcoded 5' primer and a J-beta primer mix. TCRdb re-derived calls from the 5' RACE reads in MiXCR, one entry per CDR3 protein. The sample lists about 1,500,000 distinct CDR3 sequences, under 30% occurring once. The sample was blood. These receptors originate from a woman in her twenties or thirties in good health.

This clonotype showed up many times. The rearrangement joins TRBV5-1 to TRBJ1-2, with TRBD1 matching 7 bases. Germline loops: CDR1 SGHRS, CDR2 YFSETQ. V lost 4 bases, J lost 8 bases, and 5 bases stayed unmatched. CDR3 length: 12 amino acids. Written as DNA, the CDR3 is TGCGCCAGCAGCCTAACAGGGGAAGGCTACACCTTC. It encodes CASSLTGEGYTF.

This clonotype was recorded a few times. The V gene is TRBV4-3, the J gene TRBJ1-6; maybe TRBD1 (5 bases). Per the germline V gene, CDR1 is LGHNA and CDR2 is YSLEER. This CDR3 has 14 amino acids. V lost 3 bases to trimming and J lost 14 bases, with 17 bases between them. The DNA for the CDR3 is TGCGCCAGCAGCCAGGTTCAGGGTCTATTGACCCTCCACTTT. This sequence encodes CASSQVQGLLTLHF.

The CDR3 sequence is CASSSSSGGVYNEQFF. CDR3 DNA sequence: TGTGCCAGCAGTTCTTCTAGCGGGGGAGTATACAATGAGCAGTTCTTC. This chain links TRBV2 with TRBJ2-1; 10 nucleotides match TRBD2. Germline values: CDR1 SNHLY, CDR2 FYNNEI. The V gene end was trimmed by 5 bases and the J gene end by 4 bases; junction bases not matched to a gene: 8. This CDR3 has 16 residues.

This clonotype was detected ten times or more. The V call is TRBV15, the J call TRBJ2-3; 12 bases map to TRBD2. After removal of 9 bases from V and 3 bases from J, the junction contained 1 base not matched to a gene. Germline V CDR1 and CDR2: LNHNV, YYDKDF (reference sequence). The CDR3 consists of 13 residues. The CDR3 region has the DNA TGTGCCACGACTAGCGGGAGAACAGATACGCAGTATTTT. It yields the protein CATTSGRTDTQYF.

This clonotype was picked up a small number of times. V and J are TRBV4-1 and TRBJ1-5; no definite D call. Germline loops: CDR1 MGHRA, CDR2 YSYEKL. The length of the CDR3 is 14 residues. Between the trimmed V and J ends, which lost 0 bases and 5 bases, there was a span of 8 bases. The DNA for the CDR3 is TGCGCCAGCAGCCAAGAACAGTACGATCAGCCCCAGCATTTT. It translates to CASSQEQYDQPQHF.

This chain links TRBV29-1 with TRBJ2-3; 13 positions agree with TRBD2. This CDR3 comprises 14 residues. J gave up 5 bases and V 6 bases, and 5 bases lay outside the gene matches. CDR1 is SQVTM and CDR2 is ANQGSEA in the germline V gene. In nucleotides, the CDR3 is TGCAGCGTGGGACTAGCGGGACTTCTAGATACGCAGTATTTT. Its protein is CSVGLAGLLDTQYF.

This clonotype was counted a few times. V gene TRBV14 combines with J gene TRBJ1-5, with no clear D. Trimming took off 11 bases at V and 1 base at J, with 12 bases between the two ends. The CDR3 is 13 residues long. CDR1 and CDR2 (germline): SGHDN, FVKESK. CDR3 bases: TGTGCCGGGCTGGTTAAAAGCAATCAGCCCCAGCATTTT. Protein product: CAGLVKSNQPQHF. Using reference TRBV14 and TRBJ1-5 for the parts outside the CDR3, the full variable domain is EAGVTQFPSHSVIEKGQTVTLRCDPISGHDNLYWYRRVMGKEIKFLLHFVKESKQDESGMPNNRFLAERTGGTYSTLKVQPAELEDSGVYFCAGLVKSNQPQHFGDGTRLSIL.

This clonotype was found many times. The chain combines TRBV20-1 with TRBJ2-4, with D possibly TRBD2 on 5 matching bases. The CDR3 loop spans 13 amino acids. The germline V gene has CDR1 DFQATT and CDR2 SNEGSKA (reference sequence). Trimming took off 5 bases at V and 13 bases at J, with 21 bases between the two ends. The CDR3 is CSALGTSSGEQYF. CDR3 bases: TGCAGTGCTTTGGGTACCTCATCCGGGGAGCAGTACTTC.

The chain links TRBV6-1 to TRBJ1-2; a weak D match, TRBD1 (6 bases). The CDR3 covers 14 residues. Per germline, CDR1 MNHNS and CDR2 SASEGT. The V and J ends lost 0 bases and 8 bases respectively, with 13 bases between them. This CDR3 reads CASSEALGGGGYTF. Written as DNA, the CDR3 is TGTGCCAGCAGTGAAGCGCTGGGGGGCGGGGGCTACACCTTC.